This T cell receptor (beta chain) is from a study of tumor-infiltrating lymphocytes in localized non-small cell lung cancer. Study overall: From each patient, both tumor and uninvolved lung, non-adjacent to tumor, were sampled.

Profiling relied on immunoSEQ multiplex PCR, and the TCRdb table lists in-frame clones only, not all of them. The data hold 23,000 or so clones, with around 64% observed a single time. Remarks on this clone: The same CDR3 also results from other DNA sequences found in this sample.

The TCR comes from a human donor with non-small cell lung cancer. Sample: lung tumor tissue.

The CDR3 reads CASSLESGYSYEQYF. The CDR3 DNA sequence: TGCGCCAGCAGCTTGGAGAGCGGGTACTCCTACGAGCAGTACTTC. The gene calls are TRBV5-1 and TRBJ2-7; D is possibly TRBD2 (6 bases). The CDR3 has 15 amino acids. Germline assignment: CDR1 SGHRS and CDR2 YFSETQ. Trimming removed 0 bases at V and 0 bases at J, with 10 bases between.